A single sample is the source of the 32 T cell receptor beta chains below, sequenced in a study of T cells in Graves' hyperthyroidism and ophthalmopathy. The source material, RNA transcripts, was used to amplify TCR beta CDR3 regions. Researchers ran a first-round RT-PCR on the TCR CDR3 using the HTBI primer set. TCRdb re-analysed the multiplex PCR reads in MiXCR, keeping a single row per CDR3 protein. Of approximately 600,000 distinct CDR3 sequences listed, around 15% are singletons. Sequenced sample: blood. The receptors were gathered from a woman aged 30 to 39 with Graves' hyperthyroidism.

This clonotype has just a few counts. CDR3 sequence reads: CASSLGGGAKGDGYTF. In nucleotides, the CDR3 is TGTGCCAGCAGCTTGGGTGGCGGGGCTAAAGGGGATGGCTACACCTTC. The chain has TRBV7-9 and TRBJ1-2; possibly TRBD1 for D (5 bases). Germline loops: CDR1 SEHNR, CDR2 FQNEAQ (reference sequence). The CDR3 is 16 amino acids. The germline V and J ends were trimmed by 3 bases and 6 bases, with 20 bases remaining between them.

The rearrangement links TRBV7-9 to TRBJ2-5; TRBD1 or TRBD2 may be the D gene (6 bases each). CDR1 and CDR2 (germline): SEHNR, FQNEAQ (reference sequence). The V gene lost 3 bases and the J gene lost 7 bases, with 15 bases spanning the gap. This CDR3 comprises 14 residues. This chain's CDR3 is CASSFGDMGGTQYF. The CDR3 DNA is TGTGCCAGCAGCTTTGGGGACATGGGGGGGACCCAGTACTTC. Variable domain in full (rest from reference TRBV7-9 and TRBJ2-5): DTGVSQNPRHKITKRGQNVTFRCDPISEHNRLYWYRQTLGQGPEFLTYFQNEAQLEKSRLLSDRFSAERPKGSFSTLEIQRTEQGDSAMYLCASSFGDMGGTQYFGPGTRLLVL.

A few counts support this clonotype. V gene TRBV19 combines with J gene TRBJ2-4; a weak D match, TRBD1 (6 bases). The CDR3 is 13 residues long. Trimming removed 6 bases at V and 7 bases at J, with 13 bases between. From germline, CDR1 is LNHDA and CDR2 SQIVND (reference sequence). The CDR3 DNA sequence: TGTGCCAGTAGAGGGGGAAATGGGAACATTCAGTACTTC. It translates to CASRGGNGNIQYF.

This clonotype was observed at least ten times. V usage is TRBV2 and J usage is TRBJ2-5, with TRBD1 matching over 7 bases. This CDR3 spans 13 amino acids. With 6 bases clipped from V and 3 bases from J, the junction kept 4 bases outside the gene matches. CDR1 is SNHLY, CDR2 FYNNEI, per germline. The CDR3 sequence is CASRGQPKETQYF. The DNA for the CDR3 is TGTGCCAGCAGGGGACAGCCGAAAGAGACCCAGTACTTC.

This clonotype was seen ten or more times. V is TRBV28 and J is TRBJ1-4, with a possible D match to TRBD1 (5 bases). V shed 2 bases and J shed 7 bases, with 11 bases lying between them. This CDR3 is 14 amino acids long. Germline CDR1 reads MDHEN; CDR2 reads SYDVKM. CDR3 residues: CASSLPGLGEKLFF. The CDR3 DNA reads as TGTGCCAGCAGTTTACCAGGGCTGGGTGAAAAACTGTTTTTT.

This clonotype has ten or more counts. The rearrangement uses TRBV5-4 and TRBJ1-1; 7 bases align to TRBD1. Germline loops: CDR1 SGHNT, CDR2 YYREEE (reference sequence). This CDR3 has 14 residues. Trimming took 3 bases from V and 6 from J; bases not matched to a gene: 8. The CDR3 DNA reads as TGTGCCAGCAGCTCGGGGACAGCGGTCTCTGAAGCTTTCTTT. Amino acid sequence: CASSSGTAVSEAFF.

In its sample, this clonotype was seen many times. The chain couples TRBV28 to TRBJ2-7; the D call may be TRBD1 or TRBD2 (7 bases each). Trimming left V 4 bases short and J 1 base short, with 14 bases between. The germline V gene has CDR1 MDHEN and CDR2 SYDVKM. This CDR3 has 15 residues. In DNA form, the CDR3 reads TGTGCCAGCAGTTCGGCCAGGGGGGGTTCCTACGAGCAGTACTTC. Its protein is CASSSARGGSYEQYF.

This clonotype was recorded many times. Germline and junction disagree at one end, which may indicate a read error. CDR3 DNA: TGTGCCAGCAGTTTAGAGGGGGGCACTGAAGCTTTCTTT. Translating gives CASSLEGGTEAFF. The chain is built from TRBV5-1 and TRBJ1-1, with TRBD1 as a possible D gene (6 bases). This CDR3 region has 13 residues. Looked up from germline, CDR1 is SGHRS and CDR2 is YFSETQ.

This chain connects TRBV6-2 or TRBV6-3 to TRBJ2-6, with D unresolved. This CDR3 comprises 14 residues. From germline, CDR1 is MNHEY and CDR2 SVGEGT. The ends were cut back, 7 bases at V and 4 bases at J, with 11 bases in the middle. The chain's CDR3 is CASNLLVGANVLTF. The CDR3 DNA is TGTGCCAGCAACTTATTAGTCGGGGCCAACGTCCTGACTTTC.

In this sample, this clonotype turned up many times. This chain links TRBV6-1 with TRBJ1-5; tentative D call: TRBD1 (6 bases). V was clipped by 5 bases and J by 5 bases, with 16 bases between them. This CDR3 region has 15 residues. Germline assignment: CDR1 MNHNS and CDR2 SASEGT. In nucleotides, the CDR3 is TGTGCCAGCAGTCAGGACAGCGGAGGGCATCAGCCCCAGCATTTT. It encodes CASSQDSGGHQPQHF.

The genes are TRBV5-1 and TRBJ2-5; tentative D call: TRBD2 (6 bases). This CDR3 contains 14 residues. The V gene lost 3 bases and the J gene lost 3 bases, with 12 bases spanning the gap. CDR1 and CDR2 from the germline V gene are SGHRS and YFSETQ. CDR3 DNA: TGCGCCAGCAGCTCGGGACTGTCTAAAGAGACCCAGTACTTC. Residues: CASSSGLSKETQYF.

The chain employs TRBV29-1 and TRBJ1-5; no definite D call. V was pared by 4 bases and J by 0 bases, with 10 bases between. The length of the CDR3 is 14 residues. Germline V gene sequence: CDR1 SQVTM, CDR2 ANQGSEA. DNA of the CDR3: TGCAGCGTTGCATTCGGGGTTAGCAATCAGCCCCAGCATTTT. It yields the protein CSVAFGVSNQPQHF.

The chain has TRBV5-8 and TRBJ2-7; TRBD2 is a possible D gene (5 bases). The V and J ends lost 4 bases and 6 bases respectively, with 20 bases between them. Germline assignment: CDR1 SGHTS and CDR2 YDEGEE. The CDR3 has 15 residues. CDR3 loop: CASSPAAPGMGEQYF. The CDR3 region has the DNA TGTGCCAGCAGCCCTGCGGCTCCGGGGATGGGCGAGCAGTACTTC.

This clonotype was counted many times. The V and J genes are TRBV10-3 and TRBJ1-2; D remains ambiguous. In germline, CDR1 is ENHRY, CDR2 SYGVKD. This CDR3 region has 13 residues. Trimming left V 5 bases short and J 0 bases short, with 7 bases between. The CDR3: CAISTDPNYGYTF. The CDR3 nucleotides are TGTGCCATCAGTACGGATCCTAACTATGGCTACACCTTC.

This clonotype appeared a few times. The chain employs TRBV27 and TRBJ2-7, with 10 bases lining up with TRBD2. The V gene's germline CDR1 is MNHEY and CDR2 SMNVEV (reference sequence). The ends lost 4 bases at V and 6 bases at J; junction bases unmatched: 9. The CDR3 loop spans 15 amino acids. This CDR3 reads CASSSPASGSCEQYF. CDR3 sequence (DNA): TGTGCCAGCAGTTCCCCAGCTAGCGGGAGCTGCGAGCAGTACTTC.

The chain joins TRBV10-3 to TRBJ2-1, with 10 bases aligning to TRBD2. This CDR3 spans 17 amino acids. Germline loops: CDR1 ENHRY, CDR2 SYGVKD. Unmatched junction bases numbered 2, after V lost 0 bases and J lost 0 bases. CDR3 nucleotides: TGTGCCATCAGTGAGTCGGCTAGCGGGAGCTCCTACAATGAGCAGTTCTTC. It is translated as CAISESASGSSYNEQFF.

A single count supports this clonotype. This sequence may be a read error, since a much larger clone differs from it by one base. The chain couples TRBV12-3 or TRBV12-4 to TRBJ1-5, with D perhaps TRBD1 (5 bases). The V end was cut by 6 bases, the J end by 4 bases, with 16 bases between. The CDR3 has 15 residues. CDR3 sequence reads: CASRAGAGTNQPQHF. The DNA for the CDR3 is TGTGCCAGCAGAGCCGGGGCAGGGACGAATCAGCCCCAGCATTTT.

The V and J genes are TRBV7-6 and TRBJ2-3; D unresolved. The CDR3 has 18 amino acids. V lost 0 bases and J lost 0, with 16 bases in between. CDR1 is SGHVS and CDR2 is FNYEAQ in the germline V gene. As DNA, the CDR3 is TGTGCCAGCAGCTTAGCCTCCTTATATGCATCTAGCACAGATACGCAGTATTTT. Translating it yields CASSLASLYASSTDTQYF.

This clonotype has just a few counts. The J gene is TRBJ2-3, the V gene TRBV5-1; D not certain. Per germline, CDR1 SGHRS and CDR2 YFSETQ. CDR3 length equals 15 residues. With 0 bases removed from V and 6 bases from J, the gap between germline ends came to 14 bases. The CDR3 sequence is CASSLAEPSLDTQYF. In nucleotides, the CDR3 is TGCGCCAGCAGCTTGGCGGAGCCCTCTCTTGATACGCAGTATTTT. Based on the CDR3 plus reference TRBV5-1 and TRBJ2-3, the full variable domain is KAGVTQTPRYLIKTRGQQVTLSCSPISGHRSVSWYQQTPGQGLQFLFEYFSETQRNKGNFPGRFSGRQFSNSRSEMNVSTLELGDSALYLCASSLAEPSLDTQYFGPGTRLTVL.

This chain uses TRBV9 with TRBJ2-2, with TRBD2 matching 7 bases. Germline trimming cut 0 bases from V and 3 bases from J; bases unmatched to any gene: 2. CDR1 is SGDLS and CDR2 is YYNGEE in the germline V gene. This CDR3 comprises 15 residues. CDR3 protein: CASSVGTSHTGELFF. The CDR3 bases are TGTGCCAGCAGCGTAGGGACTAGTCACACCGGGGAGCTGTTTTTT.

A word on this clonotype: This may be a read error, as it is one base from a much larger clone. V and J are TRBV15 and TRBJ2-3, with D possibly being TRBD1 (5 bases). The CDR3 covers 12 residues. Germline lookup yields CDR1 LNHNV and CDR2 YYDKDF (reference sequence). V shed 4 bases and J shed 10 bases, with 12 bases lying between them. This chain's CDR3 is CATSKGVHAQYF. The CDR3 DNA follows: TGTGCCACCAGCAAAGGGGTTCATGCGCAGTATTTT.

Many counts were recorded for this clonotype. The CDR3 here is CASSPGLAGGYQETQYF. For the CDR3, the DNA is TGTGCCAGCAGTCCGGGACTAGCGGGAGGATACCAAGAGACCCAGTACTTC. This chain joins TRBV28 and TRBJ2-5; TRBD2 matches 15 bases. V gave up 5 bases and J gave up 0 bases; unmatched junction bases: 4. This CDR3 has 17 residues. Germline assignment: CDR1 MDHEN and CDR2 SYDVKM.

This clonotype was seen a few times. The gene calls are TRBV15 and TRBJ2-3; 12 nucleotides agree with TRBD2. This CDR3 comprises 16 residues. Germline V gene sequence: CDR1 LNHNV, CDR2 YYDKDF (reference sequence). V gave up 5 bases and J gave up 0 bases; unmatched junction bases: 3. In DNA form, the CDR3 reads TGTGCCACCAGCGGGACTAGCGGGTACAGCACAGATACGCAGTATTTT. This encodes CATSGTSGYSTDTQYF.

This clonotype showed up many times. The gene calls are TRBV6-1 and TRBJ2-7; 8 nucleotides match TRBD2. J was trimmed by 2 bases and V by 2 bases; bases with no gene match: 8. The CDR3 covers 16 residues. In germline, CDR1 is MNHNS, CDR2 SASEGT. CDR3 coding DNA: TGTGCCAGCAGTGAACGGAGGCGGGAGGACGCCTACGAGCAGTACTTC. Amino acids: CASSERRREDAYEQYF.

In nucleotides, the CDR3 is TGTGCCACCAGCCGTACCAGGATCCCTAATGAAAAACTGTTTTTT. Protein sequence: CATSRTRIPNEKLFF. The J gene is TRBJ1-4, the V gene TRBV15; D not certain. CDR3 length: 15 amino acids. Looked up from germline, CDR1 is LNHNV and CDR2 is YYDKDF (reference sequence). V was clipped by 5 bases and J by 3 bases, with 13 bases between them. Using reference TRBV15 and TRBJ1-4 for the parts outside the CDR3, the full variable domain is DAMVIQNPRYQVTQFGKPVTLSCSQTLNHNVMYWYQQKSSQAPKLLFHYYDKDFNNEADTPDNFQSRRPNTSFCFLDIRSPGLGDTAMYLCATSRTRIPNEKLFFGSGTQLSVL.

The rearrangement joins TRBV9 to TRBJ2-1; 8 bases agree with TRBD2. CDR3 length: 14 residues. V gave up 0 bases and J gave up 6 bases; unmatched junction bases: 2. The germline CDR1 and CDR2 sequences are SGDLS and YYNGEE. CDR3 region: CASSVAGTSNEQFF. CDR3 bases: TGTGCCAGCAGCGTAGCTGGGACTAGCAATGAGCAGTTCTTC.

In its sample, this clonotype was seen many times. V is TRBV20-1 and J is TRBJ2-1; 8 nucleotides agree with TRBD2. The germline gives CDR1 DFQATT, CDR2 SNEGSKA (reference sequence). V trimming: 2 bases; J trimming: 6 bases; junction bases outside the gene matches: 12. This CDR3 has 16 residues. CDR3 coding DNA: TGCAGTGCTAGAAATCCGGGACTAGGAGTCCCCAATGAGCAGTTCTTC. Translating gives CSARNPGLGVPNEQFF.

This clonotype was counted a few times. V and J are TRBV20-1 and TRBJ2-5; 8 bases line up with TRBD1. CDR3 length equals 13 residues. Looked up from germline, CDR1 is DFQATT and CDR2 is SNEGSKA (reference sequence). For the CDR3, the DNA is TGCAGCGCAGATGAGACAGGGGTAGAGACCCAGTACTTC. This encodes CSADETGVETQYF.

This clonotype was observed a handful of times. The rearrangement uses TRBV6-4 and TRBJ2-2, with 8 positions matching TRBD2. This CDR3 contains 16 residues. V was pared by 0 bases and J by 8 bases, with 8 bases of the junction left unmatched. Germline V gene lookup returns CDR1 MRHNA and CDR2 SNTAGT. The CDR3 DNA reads TGTGCCAGCAGTGACTCGTCGGGAGGGCCGATAGGGGAGCTGTTTTTT. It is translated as CASSDSSGGPIGELFF.

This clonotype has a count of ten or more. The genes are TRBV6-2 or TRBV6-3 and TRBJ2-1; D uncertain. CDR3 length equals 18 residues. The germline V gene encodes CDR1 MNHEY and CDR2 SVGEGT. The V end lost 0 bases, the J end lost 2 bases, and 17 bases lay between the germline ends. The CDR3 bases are TGTGCCAGCAGTTACTCCACCTTAAGGGCGAATACCTACAATGAGCAGTTCTTC. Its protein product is CASSYSTLRANTYNEQFF.

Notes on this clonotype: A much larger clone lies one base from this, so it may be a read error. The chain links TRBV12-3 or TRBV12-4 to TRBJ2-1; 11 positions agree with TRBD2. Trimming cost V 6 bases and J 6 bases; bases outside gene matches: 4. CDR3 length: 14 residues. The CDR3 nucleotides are TGTGCCAGCAGGCGGACTAGCGGGCCCAATGAGCAGTTCTTC. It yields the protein CASRRTSGPNEQFF.

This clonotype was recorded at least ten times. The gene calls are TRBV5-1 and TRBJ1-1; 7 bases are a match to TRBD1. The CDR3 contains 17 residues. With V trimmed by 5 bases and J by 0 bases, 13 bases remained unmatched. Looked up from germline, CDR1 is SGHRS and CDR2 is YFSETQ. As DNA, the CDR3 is TGCGCCAGCAGACCGACAGGGAGGGGAGAGCTGAACACTGAAGCTTTCTTT. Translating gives CASRPTGRGELNTEAFF. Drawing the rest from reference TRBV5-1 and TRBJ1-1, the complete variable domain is KAGVTQTPRYLIKTRGQQVTLSCSPISGHRSVSWYQQTPGQGLQFLFEYFSETQRNKGNFPGRFSGRQFSNSRSEMNVSTLELGDSALYLCASRPTGRGELNTEAFFGQGTRLTVV.